Each of the 10 T cell receptor beta chains below was sequenced from the same sample in a study of T cells in Graves' hyperthyroidism and ophthalmopathy. Amplified TCR beta CDR3 regions came from RNA transcripts. RT-PCR in the first round (using the HTBI primer set) targeted the TCR CDR3. Via MiXCR, TCRdb re-called the multiplex PCR reads, giving one row per CDR3 protein. Of roughly 350,000 distinct CDR3 sequences listed, about 15% are singletons. The material sequenced was blood. These receptors came from a woman under 40 with Graves' ophthalmopathy.

The genes are TRBV5-1 and TRBJ2-2, with a weak D call TRBD2 (6 bases). From germline, CDR1 is SGHRS and CDR2 YFSETQ. The CDR3 contains 14 residues. Trimming removed 1 base at V and 4 bases at J, with 8 bases between. In DNA form, the CDR3 reads TGCGCCAGCAGCTTGTTTAGCGGCACCGGGGAGCTGTTTTTT. Its translation: CASSLFSGTGELFF. The variable domain in full, with the rest retrieved from reference TRBV5-1 and TRBJ2-2, is KAGVTQTPRYLIKTRGQQVTLSCSPISGHRSVSWYQQTPGQGLQFLFEYFSETQRNKGNFPGRFSGRQFSNSRSEMNVSTLELGDSALYLCASSLFSGTGELFFGEGSRLTVL.

With regard to this clonotype: A clone one base away is much larger, so this may be a read error. The chain links TRBV11-2 to TRBJ2-7; D is possibly TRBD1 or TRBD2 (6 bases each). Germline-derived CDR1 and CDR2 are SGHAT and FQNNGV. The CDR3 has 14 amino acids. V lost 3 bases and J 6 bases, leaving 15 bases between the germline ends. CDR3 nucleotide sequence: TGTGCCAGCAGCTTTTTCCGGGGGCCCCGCGAGCAGTACTTC. It specifies CASSFFRGPREQYF.

This chain links TRBV19 with TRBJ2-3; D may be TRBD2 (5 bases). The CDR3 runs to 15 residues. Trimming removed 5 bases at V and 8 bases at J, with 20 bases between. Germline V gene lookup returns CDR1 LNHDA and CDR2 SQIVND (reference sequence). CDR3 coding DNA: TGTGCCAGTAGTTCCGAATGGGCTAGCCTCGGTACGCAGTATTTT. It yields the protein CASSSEWASLGTQYF. The variable domain in full, with the rest retrieved from reference TRBV19 and TRBJ2-3, is DGGITQSPKYLFRKEGQNVTLSCEQNLNHDAMYWYRQDPGQGLRLIYYSQIVNDFQKGDIAEGYSVSREKKESFPLTVTSAQKNPTAFYLCASSSEWASLGTQYFGPGTRLTVL.

The sample holds a few counts of this clonotype. The rearrangement links TRBV19 to TRBJ2-5; 11 bases line up with TRBD2. The CDR3 sequence is 17 residues long. Germline CDR1 and CDR2: LNHDA and SQIVND (reference sequence). Trimming at V came to 4 bases and at J to 1 base, leaving 8 bases not matched to a gene. The CDR3 loop is CASSTYGTSGGQETQYF. CDR3 nucleotide sequence: TGTGCCAGTAGTACGTATGGGACTAGCGGAGGCCAAGAGACCCAGTACTTC. The full variable domain, rest sourced from reference TRBV19 and TRBJ2-5, is DGGITQSPKYLFRKEGQNVTLSCEQNLNHDAMYWYRQDPGQGLRLIYYSQIVNDFQKGDIAEGYSVSREKKESFPLTVTSAQKNPTAFYLCASSTYGTSGGQETQYFGPGTRLLVL.

The table lists this clonotype with many counts. The rearrangement joins TRBV27 to TRBJ1-1, with unresolved D. The CDR3 sequence is 13 residues long. Trimming stripped 5 bases from V and 9 bases from J, with 16 bases between. CDR1 and CDR2 (germline): MNHEY, SMNVEV (reference sequence). The CDR3 spells CASSLKVGRQAFF. The CDR3 region has the DNA TGTGCCAGCAGTCTCAAGGTCGGGAGGCAAGCTTTCTTT.

The table lists this clonotype with a few counts. The chain joins TRBV20-1 to TRBJ2-1; TRBD2 agrees at 7 bases. The CDR3 is made up of 14 amino acids. Looked up from germline, CDR1 is DFQATT and CDR2 is SNEGSKA (reference sequence). The ends lost 6 bases at V and 0 bases at J; junction bases unmatched: 5. The CDR3 loop is CSAARGSSYNEQFF. The DNA of the CDR3 is TGCAGTGCCGCACGCGGGAGCTCCTACAATGAGCAGTTCTTC.

This clonotype was found many times. The chain joins TRBV28 to TRBJ1-5; maybe TRBD1 (6 bases). CDR3 size: 17 residues. The germline gives CDR1 MDHEN, CDR2 SYDVKM. Deletions cut 6 bases from V and 3 bases from J, with 21 bases between. The CDR3 DNA reads TGTGCCAGCAGGCCCGGGGGGGTTGGGGGGGCCAATCAGCCCCAGCATTTT. It codes for CASRPGGVGGANQPQHF.

In its sample, this clonotype was seen many times. This sequence joins TRBV7-8 and TRBJ1-4, with D possibly being TRBD1 (5 bases). The V end lost 5 bases, the J end lost 3 bases, and 13 bases lay between the germline ends. The germline V gene encodes CDR1 SGHVS and CDR2 FQNEAQ. The CDR3 sequence is 15 residues long. CDR3 in amino acids: CASSARGGANEKLFF. DNA for the CDR3: TGTGCCAGCAGCGCGCGTGGGGGGGCTAATGAAAAACTGTTTTTT.

The chain carries TRBV3-1 and TRBJ2-7; 15 nucleotides match TRBD2. Germline CDR1 and CDR2: LGHDT and YNNKEL (reference sequence). Unmatched junction bases numbered 3, after V lost 4 bases and J lost 2 bases. The CDR3 spans 16 residues. In DNA form, the CDR3 reads TGTGCCAGCAGCCCTGGACTAGCGGGGGGGGCCTACGAGCAGTACTTC. Its translation is CASSPGLAGGAYEQYF.

This clonotype showed up many times. The V and J genes are TRBV5-6 and TRBJ1-6; D is unresolved. Trimming shortened V by 2 bases and J by 7 bases, and 4 bases separated the two germline ends. The CDR3 is made up of 12 amino acids. In germline, CDR1 is SGHDT, CDR2 YYEEEE. The CDR3 region is CASSLVNSPLHF. CDR3 DNA: TGTGCCAGCAGCTTAGTAAATTCACCCCTCCACTTT.